The entry below gives a single T cell receptor (beta chain) sequence along with its context. This clonotype was found many times. It has no known antigen specificity. There are no base qualities to consult, and no much larger clone falls within one base. The sample is drawn from a study of Graves' ophthalmopathy and Graves' hyperthyroidism (dated by TCRdb to between 2017 and 2018). About the study as a whole: Hyperthyroidism was defined as stable when no progression to ophthalmopathy occurred within 18 months of follow-up. TCR beta repertoire signatures were used to distinguish Graves' ophthalmopathy from Graves' hyperthyroidism and to predict progression to ophthalmopathy. In total, 135 blood samples were TCR-sequenced: around 42 ophthalmopathy, under 80 hyperthyroidism and some 17 hyperthyroidism-to-ophthalmopathy patients. To explore V-J signatures distinguishing ophthalmopathy from hyperthyroidism, a discovery set of about a hundred patients (about 43 ophthalmopathy, around 55 stable hyperthyroidism) was enrolled. For independent validation, a separate cohort was made up of approximately 18 hyperthyroidism patients plus 17 patients who later progressed from hyperthyroidism to ophthalmopathy. T-cell repertoires of thyroid tissue and blood were compared in 5 or 6 hyperthyroidism patients. Following sample collection, hyperthyroidism patients were given methimazole at a starting dose of 30 mg daily, and ophthalmopathy patients were given high-dose intravenous methylprednisolone.

For repertoire sequencing, the TCR beta CDR3 regions were amplified from RNA transcripts. The first round of RT-PCR was done with HTBI primers and the Qiagen OneStep RT-PCR kit, and was followed by a second round of multiplex PCR, then size selection and purification. The libraries underwent paired-end sequencing with 100 bp reads on an Illumina HiSeq2000. The paper's data handling went like this. SOAPnuke was used for read processing, and reads with adapters, uncalled bases, a mean Phred below 15, or no exact constant-primer or identifier match were discarded. COPE v1.2.5 was used to merge high-quality paired reads. Each unique nucleotide sequence was defined as a clonotype, and clonotypes were aligned to IMGT TRB V, D and J references with MiTCR v1.1. The analysis was limited to V-J combinations with a frequency above 0.0001, which together covered 99.2% of repertoires. For each V-J combination, a TCR clonal expansion and chaos score was defined as the ratio of F50 clonal expansion to chaos observed in the TCRdist matrix. Welch's t-statistics and random forest were used to narrow the features down to around 12 V-J combinations, which were then fed into a naive Bayes classifier. Thyroid-blood repertoire similarity was quantified with the Morisita-Horn index. Clones were called with MiXCR by TCRdb after fastp trimmed the public reads at Q25, and only in-frame beta chains were retained. One record per CDR3 amino acid sequence lists the most common genes and DNA. For this entry, the V and J calls and clone size follow TCRdb and not the study's own pipeline. This sample is represented by 500,000 to 700,000 distinct CDR3 sequences; roughly 39% of them were singletons. 4% to 5% of the sample is held by the ten biggest clonotypes.

Trimmed from V: 2 bases; trimmed from J: 9 bases; junction bases lacking a gene match: 13. Reading from cysteine to phenylalanine, the CDR3 counts 17 amino acids. Only the CDR3 part of the read is kept: 51 bases, read in frame from the first base. The germline V gene provides CDR1 SGHRS and CDR2 YFSETQ. Study-level results and caveats: Most expanded thyroid clonotypes with frequency above 0.001 were also detected in blood, suggesting blood repertoires may reflect the thyroid immune response. The 13-signature model separated ophthalmopathy from stable hyperthyroidism with 87.88% sensitivity and 81.08% specificity in cross-validation, and 80%/75% in the test set. No statistical method was used to predetermine the sample size, and group allocation was not hidden from the investigators. In validation, the model predicted ophthalmopathy progression with roughly 68% sensitivity and 72.22% specificity; about a dozen predicted patients were CT-confirmed with GO in a median of around 6 months.

Hyperthyroidism patients were newly diagnosed, with disease duration under 2 months, and aged 18 to 65 years. Patients with other autoimmune diseases, uncontrolled infections, pregnancy or lactation were excluded. Clinical symptoms, serum thyroxine, TRAb, thyroid ultrasound and orbital computed tomography were used for diagnosis. Total RNA was extracted with Trizol reagent and quality-checked on an Agilent 2100 Bioanalyzer. The source is an adult man with Graves' hyperthyroidism. The chain joins TRBV5-1 to TRBJ1-6; TRBD1 lines up with 8 middle nucleotides. The sequenced material came from peripheral blood or thyroid tissue (not recorded which). The CDR3 corresponds to CASSLPGQVGLGSPLHF. In nucleotide form, the sequence is TGCGCCAGCAGCTTACCGGGACAGGTTGGTCTCGGTTCACCCCTCCACTTT.